Listed here is a single T cell receptor beta chain. The data originate from a study of shared clonotypes between healthy human individuals. Donors comprised healthy HIV-negative adults lacking recent acute infections or vaccinations. V was shortened by 0 bases and J by 7 bases, with 14 bases between the two germline ends. The CDR3 sequence is 15 residues long. CDR1 and CDR2 from the germline V gene are SGHNT and YYREEE (reference sequence). For each subset, genomic DNA was distributed in equal portions over several immunoSEQ plates. Profiled with immunoSEQ multiplex PCR; TCRdb holds only in-frame clones, not every one. The repertoire holds around 940,000 clones, 76% seen once, with about 1.5% in the top ten.

Input material: memory CD4+ T cells sorted from blood. Indicated subset: CD45RA-negative fraction. The TCR sequence derives from a young man in good health. The gene calls are TRBV5-4 and TRBJ2-1; D is possibly TRBD2 (5 bases). The CDR3 here is CASSLGLASGNEQFF. The CDR3 DNA is TGTGCCAGCAGCTTGGGGCTAGCTTCGGGGAATGAGCAGTTCTTC.